The clone carrying this T cell receptor (beta chain) was counted only a few times. What it binds is unknown. The data were taken from a study of blood T cells in healthy people across ages. Study-wide points: It was held that diversity estimates obtained from one million T cells represented underestimates. Per-million-T-cell TCR beta diversity fell roughly linearly with age.

A J-beta primer mix and a sample-barcoded 5' primer were used in a second PCR of roughly 7 to 12 cycles. Each CDR3 protein is one row after TCRdb ran MiXCR on the 5' RACE reads. Counted here are about 1,400,000 distinct CDR3 sequences, almost 60% occurring once; the ten biggest clones make up over 5.5%. The sequence derives from a man younger than 35 in good health. The sequencing input was blood.

The CDR3 DNA follows: TGTGCCAGCAAAGGATTCTCTGGGGCCAACGTCCTGACTTTC. Translated: CASKGFSGANVLTF. V and J are TRBV7-9 and TRBJ2-6; unclear D gene. The CDR3 runs to 14 residues. The germline V gene has CDR1 SEHNR and CDR2 FQNEAQ (reference sequence). V was shortened by 7 bases and J by 0 bases, with 7 bases between the two germline ends.